This T cell receptor (beta chain) appears in the sequencing data of a study of shared clonotypes between healthy human individuals (dated by TCRdb to 2020 to 2022). In terms of the full investigation: The cohort included a few men and a couple of women between 18 and 49 years of age. Per donor, three plates each were used for CD4 naive and CD4 memory, two for CD8 naive, and one for CD8 memory. To estimate repertoire size and how much clonotype sharing occurs between individuals, the study deeply sequenced the blood TCR repertoires of five healthy adults. To increase sequencing depth and limit assay-specific biases, different laboratories used diverse techniques to prepare libraries and sequence TCR repertoires. Between about 0.94 and 8.9 billion PBMCs per donor were obtained by leukapheresis.

Donors were healthy HIV-negative adults with no recently reported acute infections or vaccinations. All donors were Caucasian adults living in Nashville, Tennessee, USA. CD4+ T cells were enriched by magnetic negative selection; naive cells were then positively selected on CD45RA, and the negative fraction formed the memory subset. After blood collection by leukapheresis, PBMCs were isolated using Ficoll-Histopaque density gradient centrifugation and then cryopreserved in the vapor phase of liquid nitrogen. Analytical flow cytometry was used to check the purity and quantity of every magnetically sorted T cell population. Genomic DNA was isolated from each sorted fraction and quantified by UV absorbance on a Nanodrop 2000c. The paper's findings and limits, for the study overall: Naive subsets generally had larger estimated clonotype richness than memory subsets. Around 5% of naive CD4, more than 3% of naive CD8, roughly 2.4% of memory CD4, and 0.4% of memory CD8 clonotypes were shared across a handful of donors. Pairwise subsampling led to the expectation that sequencing depth would affect the degree of clonotype sharing among donors. Because the study included only a small number of donors, the genetic and exposure-history diversity represented was limited. Sampling was restricted to blood, and TCR repertoires in tissues likely differ from the TCR repertoires found in blood. Clonotypes shared by all four sorted-subset donors showed higher generation probabilities than non-shared clonotypes. Even with the large sequencing depth, rarefaction of the sorted-subset datasets indicated that sequencing was incomplete.

The CDR3 runs 15 amino acids, cysteine and phenylalanine included. The entry retains the CDR3 DNA only, 45 bases that are in frame from base 1. Sequences SGHVS (CDR1) and FQNEAQ (CDR2) are obtained from the germline V gene. V loses 1 base, J loses 0 bases, and the germline ends lie 7 bases apart. TCR CDR3 regions were amplified from genomic DNA by multiplex PCR using the deep immunoSEQ assay. Extracted genomic DNA from each cell subset was spread evenly across all wells of several immunoSEQ 96-well plates, with each plate serving as a replicate. For sorted subsets, 150 to 250 ng of genomic DNA, equivalent to roughly 30,000 T cell genomes, went into each replicate PCR. Purified libraries were quantified with a Qubit 3.0 fluorometer, sized on a Bioanalyzer 2100, and re-quantified with the KAPA Library Quantification kit. Every immunoSEQ 96-well plate was sequenced on a separate single-read 150-cycle Illumina NextSeq 550 flow cell. In the source study's methods: Because the immunoSEQ output held only junctional sequences and lacked quality scores, the filtering could not match the filtering applied to full-length reads. To assign V/J genes and CDR3, sequences were annotated against IMGT germline references using PyIR, a Python wrapper for IgBLAST v1.9. Reads with weak V/J assignments (E-value above 1e-6), missing CDR3, stop codons, out-of-frame junctions, or ambiguous translated residues were removed. A V3J clonotype was defined by an identical inferred V gene, J gene, and CDR3 amino acid sequence. Percentage overlap between repertoires was calculated by dividing the number of shared unique clonotypes by the size of the smaller repertoire. RTK rarefaction, the Chao1 estimator, and Recon v2.1 estimates of unobserved clonotypes were used to assess repertoire richness. OLGA was used to compute generation probabilities for all TCRbeta clonotypes that the gDNA method yielded from several donors. TCRdb obtained this table from immuneACCESS and retained in-frame rearrangements with V and J assigned. These tables miss some clones; where compared with another copy, unresolved V genes account for less than half of the shortfall, and the remainder is unexplained. V and J calls and clone size are those listed in that table; D and trimming were worked out from the DNA. The sample contains about a million clones, approximately 75% of them found a single time. Approximately 0.95% of the sample goes to the ten largest clones.

A note on this clone: Its antigen specificity is not known. Base qualities are not at hand, and no much larger clone is one base apart. The identical CDR3 is also encoded by other nucleotide sequences in the sample.

This receptor was taken from a man aged 18 to 30 in good health. Some clones in this sample may be carry-over from other donors' samples. The sequence joins TRBV7-8 to TRBJ1-3; the D segment cannot be called with confidence. Sequenced sample: memory CD4+ T cells from PBMCs. The cell subset or site label corresponds to: CD45RA-negative fraction. The nucleotide sequence reads as follows: TGTGCCAGCAGCTTAGGTACCGTCTCTGGAAACACCATATATTTT. Translated, it reads CASSLGTVSGNTIYF.